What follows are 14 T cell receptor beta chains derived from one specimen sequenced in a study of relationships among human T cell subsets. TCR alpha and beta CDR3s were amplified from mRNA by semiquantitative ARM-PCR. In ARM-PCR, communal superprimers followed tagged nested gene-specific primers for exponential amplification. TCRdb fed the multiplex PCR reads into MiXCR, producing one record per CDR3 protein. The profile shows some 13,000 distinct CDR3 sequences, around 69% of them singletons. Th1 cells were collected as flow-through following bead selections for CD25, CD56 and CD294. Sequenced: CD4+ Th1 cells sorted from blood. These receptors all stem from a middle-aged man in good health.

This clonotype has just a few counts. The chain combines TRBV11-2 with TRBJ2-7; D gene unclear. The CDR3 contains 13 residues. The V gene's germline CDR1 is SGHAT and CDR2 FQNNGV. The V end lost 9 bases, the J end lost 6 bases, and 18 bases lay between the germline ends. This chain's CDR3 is CASEPGRVCEQYF. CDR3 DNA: TGTGCCAGTGAACCGGGCAGAGTATGCGAGCAGTACTTC.

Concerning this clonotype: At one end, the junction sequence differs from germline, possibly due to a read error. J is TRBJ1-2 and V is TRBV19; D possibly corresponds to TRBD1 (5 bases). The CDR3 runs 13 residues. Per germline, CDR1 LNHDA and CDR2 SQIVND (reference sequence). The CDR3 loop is CASGIEWTRGYTF. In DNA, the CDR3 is TGTGCCAGTGGTATAGAGTGGACACGCGGCTACACCTTC.

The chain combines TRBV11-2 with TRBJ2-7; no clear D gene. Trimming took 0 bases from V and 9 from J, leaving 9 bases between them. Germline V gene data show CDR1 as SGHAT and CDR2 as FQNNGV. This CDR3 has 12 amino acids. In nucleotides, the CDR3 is TGTGCCAGCAGCTTAGATCTGGGTGGGCAGTACTTC. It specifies CASSLDLGGQYF.

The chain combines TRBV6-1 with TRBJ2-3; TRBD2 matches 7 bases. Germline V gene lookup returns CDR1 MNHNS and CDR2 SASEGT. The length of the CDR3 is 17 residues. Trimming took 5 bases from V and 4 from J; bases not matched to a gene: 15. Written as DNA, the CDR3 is TGTGCCAGCAGTAAAACGAGCGGGGTAGTGGGGGCAGATACGCAGTATTTT. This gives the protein CASSKTSGVVGADTQYF.

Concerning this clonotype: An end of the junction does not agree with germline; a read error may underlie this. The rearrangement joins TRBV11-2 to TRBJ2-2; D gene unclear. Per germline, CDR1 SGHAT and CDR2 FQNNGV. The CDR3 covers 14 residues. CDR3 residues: CASSLNPNIGELFF. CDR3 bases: TGTGCCAGCAGCTTAAACCCGAACATCGGGGAGCTGTTTTTT.

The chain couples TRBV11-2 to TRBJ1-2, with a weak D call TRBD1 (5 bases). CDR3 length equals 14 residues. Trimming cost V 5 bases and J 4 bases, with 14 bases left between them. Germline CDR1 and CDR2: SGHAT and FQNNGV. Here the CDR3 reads CASSMGAGSYGYTF. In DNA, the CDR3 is TGTGCCAGCAGCATGGGAGCAGGGAGCTATGGCTACACCTTC.

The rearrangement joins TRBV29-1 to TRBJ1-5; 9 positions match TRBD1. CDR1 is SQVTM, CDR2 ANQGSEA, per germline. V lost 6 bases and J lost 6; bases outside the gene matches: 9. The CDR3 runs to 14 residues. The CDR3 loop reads CSVATGTGSQPQHF. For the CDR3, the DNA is TGCAGCGTCGCGACCGGGACAGGGAGTCAGCCCCAGCATTTT.

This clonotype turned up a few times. CDR3 in DNA: TGTGCCAGCAGTGATGGGACAGCCTCCTACGAGCAGTACTTC. Translating gives CASSDGTASYEQYF. This chain uses TRBV25-1 with TRBJ2-7; TRBD1 aligns across 7 bases. CDR1 MGHDK and CDR2 SYGVNS come from the germline V gene. The ends lost 3 bases at V and 0 bases at J; junction bases unmatched: 2. The CDR3 has 14 residues.

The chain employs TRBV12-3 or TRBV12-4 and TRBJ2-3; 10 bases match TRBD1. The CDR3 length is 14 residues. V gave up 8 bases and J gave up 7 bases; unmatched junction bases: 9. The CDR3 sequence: CASGPGQGTHTQYF. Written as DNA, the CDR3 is TGTGCCAGCGGACCGGGACAGGGGACACATACGCAGTATTTT.

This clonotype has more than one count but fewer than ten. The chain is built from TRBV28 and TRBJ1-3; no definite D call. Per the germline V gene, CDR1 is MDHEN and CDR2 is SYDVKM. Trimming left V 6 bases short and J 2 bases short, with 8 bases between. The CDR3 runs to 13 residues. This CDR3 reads CASRWTAGNTIYF. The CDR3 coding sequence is TGTGCCAGCAGGTGGACGGCTGGAAACACCATATATTTT. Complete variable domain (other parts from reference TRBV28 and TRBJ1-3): DVKVTQSSRYLVKRTGEKVFLECVQDMDHENMFWYRQDPGLGLRLIYFSYDVKMKEKGDIPEGYSVSREKKERFSLILESASTNQTSMYLCASRWTAGNTIYFGEGSWLTVV.

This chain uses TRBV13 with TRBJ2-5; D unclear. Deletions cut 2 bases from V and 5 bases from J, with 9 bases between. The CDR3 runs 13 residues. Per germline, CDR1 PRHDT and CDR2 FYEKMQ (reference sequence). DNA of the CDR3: TGTGCCAGCAGCTTACGGCTAGGGGAGACCCAGTACTTC. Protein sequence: CASSLRLGETQYF.

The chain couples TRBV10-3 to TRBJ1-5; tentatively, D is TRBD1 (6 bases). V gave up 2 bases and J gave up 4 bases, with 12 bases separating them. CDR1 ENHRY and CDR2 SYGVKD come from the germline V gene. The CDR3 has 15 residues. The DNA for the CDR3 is TGTGCCATCAGTGAGAAAACAGGGCGGAATCAGCCCCAGCATTTT. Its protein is CAISEKTGRNQPQHF.

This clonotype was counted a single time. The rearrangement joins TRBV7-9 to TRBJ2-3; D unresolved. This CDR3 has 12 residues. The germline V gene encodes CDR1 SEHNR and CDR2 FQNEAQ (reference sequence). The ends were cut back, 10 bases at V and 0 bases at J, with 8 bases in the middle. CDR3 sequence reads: CATAASTDTQYF. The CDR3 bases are TGTGCCACCGCGGCTAGCACAGATACGCAGTATTTT.

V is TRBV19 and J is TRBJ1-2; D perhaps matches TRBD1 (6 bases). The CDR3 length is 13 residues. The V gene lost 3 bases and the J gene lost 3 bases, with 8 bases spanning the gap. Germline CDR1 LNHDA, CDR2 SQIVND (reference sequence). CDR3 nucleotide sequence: TGTGCCAGTAGTATTAACAGGGACTATGGCTACACCTTC. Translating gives CASSINRDYGYTF.